One and the same sample provided the 11 T cell receptor beta chains below, sequenced in a study of blood T cell repertoires in COVID-19. Profiling relied on immunoSEQ multiplex PCR, and the TCRdb table lists in-frame clones only, not all of them. Seen here are 150,000 to 200,000 clones, around 78% observed once, and the top ten hold 2.5% to 3%. Specimen: peripheral blood. Receptors originate from a woman older than 75 with active or convalescent COVID-19.

The gene calls are TRBV5-1 and TRBJ1-4; D is uncertain. Per the germline V gene, CDR1 is SGHRS and CDR2 is YFSETQ. The CDR3 consists of 12 residues. V dropped 7 bases and J dropped 7 bases, with 11 bases sitting between them. The CDR3 region has the DNA TGCGCCAGCCGCTCGGAGGGTGAAAAACTGTTTTTT. Translation gives CASRSEGEKLFF.

CDR3 DNA sequence: TGTGCCAGCACCCCAGGAGGCAGCTTCAATCAGCCCCAGCATTTT. Protein: CASTPGGSFNQPQHF. The chain recombines TRBV6-5 with TRBJ1-5; D gene unclear. CDR1 is MNHEY and CDR2 is SVGAGI in the germline V gene. The CDR3 is 15 amino acids. Trimming removed 7 bases from V and 3 bases from J, with 16 bases in between.

With regard to this clone: The junction departs from the called germline gene at one end, perhaps through a read error. The chain employs TRBV7-7 and TRBJ1-5, with 7 bases lining up with TRBD1. The germline CDR1 and CDR2 sequences are SSHAT and FNYEAQ (reference sequence). The CDR3 consists of 19 residues. The CDR3 DNA reads TGTGCTAGCAGCTTAGCTAATGGGACAGAGTTTGATAGCAATCAGCCCCAGCATTTT. Encoded protein: CASSLANGTEFDSNQPQHF.

This clone was observed a single time. The chain recombines TRBV2 with TRBJ2-2; 8 bases fit TRBD1. After removal of 5 bases from V and 4 bases from J, the junction contained 9 bases not matched to a gene. The CDR3 spans 16 residues. CDR1 and CDR2 (germline): SNHLY, FYNNEI. The DNA of the CDR3 is TGTGCCAGCAGTTCCGGACAGGGAAGGGGCACCGGGGAGCTGTTTTTT. Translated, it gives CASSSGQGRGTGELFF.

For the CDR3, the DNA is TGTGCCAGCAGCTTACGCTCAGTCAGGAATCAGCCCCAGCATTTT. Its protein product is CASSLRSVRNQPQHF. The J gene is TRBJ1-5, the V gene TRBV7-2, with D unresolved. The CDR3 length is 15 residues. The germline V and J ends were trimmed by 2 bases and 4 bases, with 12 bases remaining between them. The germline V gene encodes CDR1 SGHTA and CDR2 FQGNSA.

The chain combines TRBV5-4 with TRBJ2-3; 14 bases are shared with TRBD2. The junction had 15 bases not matched to a gene; V was cut back by 4 bases and J by 5 bases. The germline V gene encodes CDR1 SGHNT and CDR2 YYREEE (reference sequence). The CDR3 covers 19 residues. As DNA, the CDR3 is TGTGCCAGCAGCGCCCTGACTAGCGGGGGGGCCGGTGGAGGAGATACGCAGTATTTT. It specifies CASSALTSGGAGGGDTQYF.

The chain employs TRBV5-1 and TRBJ1-2; TRBD1 aligns across 8 bases. The germline CDR1 and CDR2 sequences are SGHRS and YFSETQ. The CDR3 spans 13 residues. V shed 4 bases, J shed 9 bases, and the junction held 8 bases outside the gene matches. The CDR3 sequence: CASSPGQGASYTF. The CDR3 nucleotides read TGCGCCAGCAGCCCAGGACAGGGCGCTAGCTACACCTTC.

The chain's CDR3 is CASSEAADRGQAFF. The CDR3 nucleotides read TGTGCCAGCAGTGAAGCAGCCGACAGGGGGCAGGCTTTCTTT. The J gene is TRBJ1-1, the V gene TRBV6-1; TRBD1 matches 10 bases. The V gene end was trimmed by 0 bases and the J gene end by 11 bases; junction bases not matched to a gene: 6. The CDR3 totals 14 residues. Germline CDR1 is MNHNS and CDR2 is SASEGT.

The chain combines TRBV18 with TRBJ1-4; TRBD1 aligns across 8 bases. Germline V gene lookup returns CDR1 KGHSH and CDR2 LQKENI. After removal of 1 base from V and 7 bases from J, the junction contained 5 bases not matched to a gene. This CDR3 contains 15 residues. The CDR3 DNA reads TGTGCCAGCTCACCACTAACAGGGGGAGCTGAAAAACTGTTTTTT. This encodes CASSPLTGGAEKLFF.

V and J are TRBV2 and TRBJ2-7; TRBD1 agrees at 8 bases. Germline lookup yields CDR1 SNHLY and CDR2 FYNNEI. The CDR3 spans 14 residues. The V gene end was trimmed by 3 bases and the J gene end by 4 bases; junction bases not matched to a gene: 5. This CDR3 is CASSDQGAGYEQYF. DNA of the CDR3: TGTGCCAGCAGTGACCAGGGGGCCGGATACGAGCAGTACTTC. Based on the CDR3 plus reference TRBV2 and TRBJ2-7, the full variable domain is EPEVTQTPSHQVTQMGQEVILRCVPISNHLYFYWYRQILGQKVEFLVSFYNNEISEKSEIFDDQFSVERPDGSNFTLKIRSTKLEDSAMYFCASSDQGAGYEQYFGPGTRLTVT.

V usage is TRBV15 and J usage is TRBJ1-5; 8 bases map to TRBD1. The V gene end was trimmed by 3 bases and the J gene end by 6 bases; junction bases not matched to a gene: 7. CDR3 length: 15 amino acids. Germline lookup yields CDR1 LNHNV and CDR2 YYDKDF (reference sequence). CDR3 residues: CATSRETGAGQPQHF. CDR3 in DNA: TGTGCCACCAGCAGGGAGACAGGGGCGGGTCAGCCCCAGCATTTT.